Below are 27 T cell receptor beta chains sequenced from a single sample in a study of T-cell memory formation after mild COVID-19. TCRdb recomputed calls from the 5' RACE reads with MiXCR, one row per CDR3 protein. The table shows around 200,000 distinct CDR3 sequences, with less than 20% occurring only once. The sample consisted of PBMCs or a T cell subset sorted from them (not recorded which). Receptors were obtained from a man between 18 and 29 years old who had mild COVID-19 (a few samples of this study predate the infection). Cell type and time point are not known.

Of note for this clonotype: An end of the junction does not agree with germline; a read error may underlie this. V is TRBV7-7 and J is TRBJ2-2; maybe TRBD1 (6 bases). Germline-derived CDR1 and CDR2 are SSHAT and FNYEAQ (reference sequence). The CDR3 is 12 residues long. For the CDR3, the DNA is TGTGCTAGCAGCCCTGGGGGCCGGGAGCTGTTTTTT. This translates into CASSPGGRELFF.

In this sample, this clonotype turned up a few times. The chain is built from TRBV12-3 or TRBV12-4 and TRBJ1-1; D is perhaps TRBD1 (5 bases). The CDR3 is 14 residues long. Trimming shortened V by 3 bases and J by 4 bases, and 12 bases separated the two germline ends. The CDR3 sequence: CASSLARESTEAFF. CDR3 sequence (DNA): TGTGCCAGCAGTTTGGCCAGGGAGAGCACTGAAGCTTTCTTT.

This chain uses TRBV7-2 with TRBJ1-6; D unresolved. The CDR3 spans 15 residues. The ends were cut back, 1 base at V and 10 bases at J, with 14 bases in the middle. Germline lookup yields CDR1 SGHTA and CDR2 FQGNSA. The CDR3 region is CASSLVWGLGSPLHF. The CDR3 DNA follows: TGTGCCAGCAGCTTAGTTTGGGGTTTAGGGTCACCCCTCCACTTT. The complete variable domain, with remaining parts taken from reference TRBV7-2 and TRBJ1-6, reads GAGVSQSPSNKVTEKGKDVELRCDPISGHTALYWYRQSLGQGLEFLIYFQGNSAPDKSGLPSDRFSAERTGGSVSTLTIQRTQQEDSAVYLCASSLVWGLGSPLHFGNGTRLTVT.

This chain links TRBV7-3 with TRBJ2-1; 12 nucleotides align to TRBD1. CDR1 and CDR2 (germline): SGHTA, FQGTGA. This CDR3 comprises 14 residues. V shed 5 bases, J shed 12 bases, and the junction held 8 bases outside the gene matches. The CDR3 loop is CASSPPGQGASQFF. The CDR3 coding sequence is TGTGCCAGCAGCCCTCCGGGACAGGGGGCTTCGCAGTTCTTC. Combining the CDR3 with reference TRBV7-3 and TRBJ2-1 gives the whole variable domain GAGVSQTPSNKVTEKGKYVELRCDPISGHTALYWYRQSLGQGPEFLIYFQGTGAADDSGLPNDRFFAVRPEGSVSTLKIQRTERGDSAVYLCASSPPGQGASQFFGPGTRLTVL.

The chain is built from TRBV2 and TRBJ1-1; D might be TRBD1 (5 bases). V was trimmed by 4 bases and J by 4 bases, leaving 10 bases between them. Germline V gene data show CDR1 as SNHLY and CDR2 as FYNNEI. The CDR3 is made up of 13 amino acids. CDR3 sequence: CASSGERGTEAFF. The CDR3 DNA sequence: TGTGCCAGCAGTGGGGAGAGGGGCACTGAAGCTTTCTTT.

CDR3 in amino acids: CASSPLDWETQYF. DNA of the CDR3: TGTGCCAGCTCACCATTGGACTGGGAGACCCAGTACTTC. This chain joins TRBV18 and TRBJ2-5; weak D call: TRBD2 (5 bases). The CDR3 has 13 residues. The ends were cut back, 2 bases at V and 5 bases at J, with 9 bases in the middle. Germline V gene lookup returns CDR1 KGHSH and CDR2 LQKENI.

CDR3: CASSFPGTGDYSGANVLTF. The CDR3 DNA reads as TGTGCCAGCAGCTTCCCCGGGACAGGCGATTACTCTGGGGCCAACGTCCTGACTTTC. The chain uses TRBV7-6 and TRBJ2-6, with 8 positions matching TRBD1. Germline V gene sequence: CDR1 SGHVS, CDR2 FNYEAQ. V trimming: 3 bases; J trimming: 0 bases; junction bases outside the gene matches: 10. CDR3 size: 19 residues.

The chain carries TRBV6-2 or TRBV6-3 and TRBJ2-2, with D unclear. V was pared by 7 bases and J by 7 bases, with 10 bases between. Germline V gene lookup returns CDR1 MNHEY and CDR2 SVGEGT. CDR3 size: 12 residues. As DNA, the CDR3 is TGTGCCAGCAATTGGTGGCTCGGGGAGCTGTTTTTT. It is translated as CASNWWLGELFF.

Ten or more counts support this clonotype. The gene calls are TRBV7-9 and TRBJ2-3; TRBD1 is a possible D gene (6 bases). There are 13 residues in the CDR3. V was trimmed by 9 bases and J by 0 bases, leaving 10 bases between them. Germline V lookup: CDR1 SEHNR, CDR2 FQNEAQ (reference sequence). CDR3 in DNA: TGTGCCAGTTCAGGGGATAGCACAGATACGCAGTATTTT. Protein product: CASSGDSTDTQYF.

The rearrangement joins TRBV5-1 to TRBJ1-4, with TRBD1 identical over 8 bases. Germline lookup yields CDR1 SGHRS and CDR2 YFSETQ. Trimming at V came to 2 bases and at J to 8 bases, leaving 5 bases not matched to a gene. The CDR3 is 14 residues long. As DNA, the CDR3 is TGCGCCAGCAGCTTACAGGGGGAGAGGGAAAAACTGTTTTTT. Translation gives CASSLQGEREKLFF.

The sample holds a few counts of this clonotype. The chain links TRBV5-1 to TRBJ1-6, with 8 positions matching TRBD1. Looked up from germline, CDR1 is SGHRS and CDR2 is YFSETQ. V shed 0 bases, J shed 10 bases, and the junction held 9 bases outside the gene matches. This CDR3 has 16 amino acids. The CDR3 reads CASSLAVTGDGSPLHF. Here the CDR3 DNA reads TGCGCCAGCAGCTTGGCCGTGACAGGGGATGGGTCACCCCTCCACTTT.

This clonotype has a handful of counts. The chain is built from TRBV2 and TRBJ2-5; D unclear. Trimming removed 2 bases from V and 2 bases from J, with 9 bases in between. Germline values: CDR1 SNHLY, CDR2 FYNNEI. The CDR3 extends over 14 amino acids. DNA for the CDR3: TGTGCCAGCAGTGAATGGTCTAGACAAGAGACCCAGTACTTC. Translation gives CASSEWSRQETQYF.

This chain links TRBV9 with TRBJ2-5; TRBD2 matches 10 bases. The CDR3 has 16 amino acids. V lost 0 bases to trimming and J lost 2 bases; unmatched junction nucleotides: 4. In germline, CDR1 is SGDLS, CDR2 YYNGEE. The CDR3 protein is CASSVELAGRQETQYF. The CDR3 nucleotides are TGTGCCAGCAGCGTAGAACTAGCGGGGAGGCAAGAGACCCAGTACTTC.

The rearrangement links TRBV28 to TRBJ2-3; no firm D call. V lost 4 bases and J 5 bases, leaving 19 bases between the germline ends. Germline V gene sequence: CDR1 MDHEN, CDR2 SYDVKM. This CDR3 spans 16 amino acids. In DNA, the CDR3 is TGTGCCAGCAGTTCCAGTCCTCGGGTTGGGAAAGATACGCAGTATTTT. Translation: CASSSSPRVGKDTQYF.

This clonotype was counted only a few times. The chain has TRBV20-1 and TRBJ2-7; a possible D gene is TRBD2 (6 bases). This CDR3 contains 14 residues. Per the germline V gene, CDR1 is DFQATT and CDR2 is SNEGSKA (reference sequence). Trimming took off 3 bases at V and 0 bases at J, with 12 bases between the two ends. The CDR3 sequence: CSASGAGLSYEQYV. CDR3 coding DNA: TGCAGTGCTAGTGGCGCGGGGCTCTCCTACGAGCAGTACGTC.

A word on this clonotype: A read error may account for a junction end that differs from germline. The chain combines TRBV6-5 with TRBJ1-2, with a tentative D call TRBD1 (6 bases). This CDR3 region has 13 residues. Germline assignment: CDR1 MNHEY and CDR2 SVGAGI. CDR3 nucleotide sequence: TGTGCCAGCACCCTAACAGGGAGCTATAGCTACACCTTC. This codes for CASTLTGSYSYTF.

The chain is built from TRBV5-1 and TRBJ2-3; 10 bases are a match to TRBD2. CDR3 length: 15 residues. Trimming took 3 bases from V and 0 from J; bases not matched to a gene: 1. From germline, CDR1 is SGHRS and CDR2 YFSETQ. CDR3 loop: CASSSSGGSTDTQYF. The CDR3 DNA reads as TGCGCCAGCAGCTCTAGCGGGGGAAGCACAGATACGCAGTATTTT.

The table lists this clonotype with many counts. The chain uses TRBV5-8 and TRBJ1-2; D is unclear. Germline V lookup: CDR1 SGHTS, CDR2 YDEGEE. The CDR3 has 13 residues. The V end lost 0 bases, the J end lost 1 base, and 4 bases lay between the germline ends. This chain's CDR3 is CASSLDSNYGYTF. As DNA, the CDR3 is TGTGCCAGCAGCTTGGACAGTAACTATGGCTACACCTTC.

This clonotype turned up a few times. This chain joins TRBV18 and TRBJ2-7, with 9 bases matching TRBD2. Germline V gene sequence: CDR1 KGHSH, CDR2 LQKENI. V lost 3 bases, J lost 3 bases, and 6 bases stayed unmatched. There are 15 residues in the CDR3. The CDR3 nucleotides read TGTGCCAGCTCACCGATTAGGACTAGCGACTACGAGCAGTACTTC. Translating gives CASSPIRTSDYEQYF.

This clonotype was seen a handful of times. The chain couples TRBV6-1 to TRBJ2-5; D is unresolved. The V and J ends lost 0 bases and 3 bases respectively, with 2 bases between them. This CDR3 region has 12 residues. Germline CDR1 reads MNHNS; CDR2 reads SASEGT. The CDR3 nucleotides are TGTGCCAGCAGTGAAGCGGAAGAGACCCAGTACTTC. Its protein is CASSEAEETQYF.

This clonotype was found a few times. The chain recombines TRBV7-2 with TRBJ1-1; D unresolved. CDR3 length: 13 amino acids. Germline V gene data show CDR1 as SGHTA and CDR2 as FQGNSA. The ends were cut back, 3 bases at V and 1 base at J, with 6 bases in the middle. The chain's CDR3 is CASSLHQNTEAFF. In DNA, the CDR3 is TGTGCCAGCAGCTTGCACCAGAACACTGAAGCTTTCTTT. The variable domain in full, with the rest retrieved from reference TRBV7-2 and TRBJ1-1, is GAGVSQSPSNKVTEKGKDVELRCDPISGHTALYWYRQSLGQGLEFLIYFQGNSAPDKSGLPSDRFSAERTGGSVSTLTIQRTQQEDSAVYLCASSLHQNTEAFFGQGTRLTVV.

This clonotype was found many times. The chain couples TRBV7-2 to TRBJ1-6; the match to TRBD1 covers 11 bases. The CDR3 totals 15 residues. J gave up 10 bases and V 1 base, and 3 bases lay outside the gene matches. CDR1 is SGHTA and CDR2 is FQGNSA in the germline V gene. The CDR3: CASSLVDRGLSPLHF. For the CDR3, the DNA is TGTGCCAGCAGCTTAGTGGACAGGGGGCTCTCACCCCTCCACTTT.

This rearrangement joins TRBV7-3 to TRBJ2-5; D possibly corresponds to TRBD1 (5 bases). Germline CDR1 reads SGHTA; CDR2 reads FQGTGA. V lost 1 base to trimming and J lost 5 bases, with 11 bases between them. The CDR3 runs to 14 residues. In nucleotides, the CDR3 is TGTGCCAGCAGCTTAAAAGCAGGGCGGGAGACCCAGTACTTC. Residues: CASSLKAGRETQYF.

The rearrangement joins TRBV11-3 to TRBJ2-5, with unresolved D. From germline, CDR1 is SGHNT and CDR2 YENEEA. Between the trimmed V and J ends, which lost 3 bases and 5 bases, there was a span of 10 bases. The CDR3 runs to 13 residues. CDR3: CASSFLPGETQYF. The CDR3 region has the DNA TGTGCCAGCAGCTTCCTACCTGGGGAGACCCAGTACTTC.

This clonotype was observed at least ten times. The J gene is TRBJ1-4, the V gene TRBV10-3; the D is unclear. This CDR3 comprises 13 residues. Germline CDR1 ENHRY, CDR2 SYGVKD. The germline V and J ends were trimmed by 2 bases and 4 bases, with 5 bases remaining between them. The CDR3 loop is CAISERDNEKLFF. The CDR3 coding sequence is TGTGCCATCAGTGAGAGGGATAATGAAAAACTGTTTTTT.

The chain combines TRBV6-5 with TRBJ1-2, with TRBD1 as a possible D gene (5 bases). V was pared by 6 bases and J by 2 bases, with 13 bases between. Per germline, CDR1 MNHEY and CDR2 SVGAGI. The CDR3 totals 14 residues. CDR3 DNA sequence: TGTGCCAGCAGCCGCCCGGGGGGGAACTATGGCTACACCTTC. Amino acid sequence: CASSRPGGNYGYTF.

The gene calls are TRBV20-1 and TRBJ1-4, with 8 bases lining up with TRBD1. This CDR3 contains 14 residues. After removal of 5 bases from V and 7 bases from J, the junction contained 9 bases not matched to a gene. The germline V gene encodes CDR1 DFQATT and CDR2 SNEGSKA (reference sequence). CDR3 protein: CSAGQGSGLEKLFF. The DNA for the CDR3 is TGCAGTGCTGGACAGGGATCGGGACTTGAAAAACTGTTTTTT.